The next 17 T cell receptor beta chains were all read from a single sample in a study of CD8 T cells in ankylosing spondylitis. TCRdb analysed the 5' RACE reads with MiXCR anew, one entry per CDR3 protein. The sample has about 240,000 distinct CDR3 sequences; about 24% are singletons. Specimen: blood, either unsorted or a sorted T cell fraction (not recorded which). These receptors came from a male donor with ankylosing spondylitis or in good health (not recorded which).

This clonotype was detected ten times or more. The J gene is TRBJ2-7, the V gene TRBV12-3 or TRBV12-4; TRBD1 or TRBD2 may be the D gene (6 bases each). The CDR3 is 17 residues long. V dropped 8 bases and J dropped 4 bases, with 27 bases sitting between them. CDR3 region: CASASLQGWRGQYEQYF. CDR3 nucleotide sequence: TGTGCCAGCGCGTCGCTCCAAGGATGGCGGGGACAATACGAGCAGTACTTC.

This chain connects TRBV20-1 to TRBJ2-2; no clear D gene. The ends were cut back, 5 bases at V and 2 bases at J, with 12 bases in the middle. This CDR3 contains 14 residues. Germline CDR1 reads DFQATT; CDR2 reads SNEGSKA (reference sequence). In DNA form, the CDR3 reads TGCAGTGCTCTGGCAGGCGGTAACACCGGGGAGCTGTTTTTT. It codes for CSALAGGNTGELFF.

The chain is built from TRBV20-1 and TRBJ2-2; tentatively, D is TRBD2 (5 bases). Germline assignment: CDR1 DFQATT and CDR2 SNEGSKA (reference sequence). This CDR3 has 17 residues. With 0 bases removed from V and 0 bases from J, the gap between germline ends came to 14 bases. CDR3 sequence reads: CSARDWWEPSNTGELFF. The DNA of the CDR3 is TGCAGTGCTAGAGATTGGTGGGAGCCATCGAACACCGGGGAGCTGTTTTTT.

This clonotype was counted many times. The chain links TRBV29-1 to TRBJ2-7; D is undetermined. V shed 5 bases and J shed 5 bases, with 19 bases lying between them. The CDR3 is 14 amino acids. Per germline, CDR1 SQVTM and CDR2 ANQGSEA. CDR3 sequence (DNA): TGCAGCGTTACCCGGGCAGCCGTAGGCGACGAGCAGTACTTC. Translating gives CSVTRAAVGDEQYF.

V usage is TRBV18 and J usage is TRBJ2-1, with TRBD1 identical over 10 bases. The CDR3 extends over 15 amino acids. After removal of 6 bases from V and 3 bases from J, the junction contained 5 bases not matched to a gene. Germline values: CDR1 KGHSH, CDR2 LQKENI. CDR3 DNA sequence: TGTGCCAGCTCCCTCAGGACAGGGGGCTACAATGAGCAGTTCTTC. This sequence encodes CASSLRTGGYNEQFF.

This clonotype was counted only a few times. The chain employs TRBV12-3 or TRBV12-4 and TRBJ2-7, with 9 bases matching TRBD1. The CDR3 length is 15 residues. The V segment lost 6 bases and the J segment 3 bases; nucleotides outside the gene matches: 9. DNA of the CDR3: TGTGCCAGCAGCCCAGGGACAGGGACCCACTACGAGCAGTACTTC. Protein product: CASSPGTGTHYEQYF.

This clonotype was seen only a few times. This chain joins TRBV15 and TRBJ2-6, with D maybe TRBD2 (5 bases). V shed 5 bases and J shed 1 base, with 9 bases lying between them. The CDR3 has 15 residues. CDR1 and CDR2 from the germline V gene are LNHNV and YYDKDF (reference sequence). The CDR3 nucleotides are TGTGCCACCAGCCCGGGCGGGTCTGGGGCCAACGTCCTGACTTTC. Protein sequence: CATSPGGSGANVLTF.

This clonotype was picked up many times. The chain carries TRBV20-1 and TRBJ2-5; D could derive from TRBD1 or TRBD2 (5 bases each). The CDR3 length is 15 residues. CDR1 DFQATT and CDR2 SNEGSKA come from the germline V gene (reference sequence). V lost 0 bases to trimming and J lost 3 bases, with 14 bases between them. CDR3 DNA: TGCAGTGCTAGAGATATGGGACGGTTGGAAGAGACCCAGTACTTC. Translated, it gives CSARDMGRLEETQYF.

This clonotype was seen many times. This chain uses TRBV12-3 or TRBV12-4 with TRBJ1-2, with D possibly matching TRBD1 (5 bases). This CDR3 has 18 residues. V lost 4 bases, J lost 8 bases, and 29 bases lay in between. The CDR3 protein is CASSSASRGMGLLWGYTF. For the CDR3, the DNA is TGTGCCAGCAGTTCGGCTTCGAGGGGAATGGGCCTCCTGTGGGGCTACACCTTC.

This clonotype was detected only once. CDR3 nucleotides: TGTGCCAGCAGAAGTATAGGGGTCCCTAGAACATGGGATACGCAGTATTTT. Its protein is CASRSIGVPRTWDTQYF. The chain carries TRBV28 and TRBJ2-3; a weak D match, TRBD1 (5 bases). Germline assignment: CDR1 MDHEN and CDR2 SYDVKM. This CDR3 spans 17 amino acids. The V end was cut by 6 bases, the J end by 6 bases, with 25 bases between.

The V and J genes are TRBV6-5 and TRBJ2-1; 8 nucleotides agree with TRBD1. Germline CDR1 MNHEY, CDR2 SVGAGI. This CDR3 has 13 residues. The trim removed 2 bases at V and 12 bases at J, leaving 6 bases unmatched. CDR3 DNA: TGTGCCAGCAGTTACGACAGGGGTTTGGGGCAGTTCTTC. It encodes CASSYDRGLGQFF.

The chain couples TRBV5-1 to TRBJ2-7; D possibly corresponds to TRBD1 (6 bases). Germline CDR1 is SGHRS and CDR2 is YFSETQ. The CDR3 spans 14 residues. V gave up 3 bases and J gave up 5 bases, with 15 bases separating them. In DNA form, the CDR3 reads TGCGCCAGCAGCTCTGACTCAGGGGTTGACGAGCAGTACTTC. It specifies CASSSDSGVDEQYF.

V gene TRBV5-4 combines with J gene TRBJ1-1; unclear D gene. Germline V gene data show CDR1 as SGHNT and CDR2 as YYREEE (reference sequence). V gave up 2 bases and J gave up 1 base, with 24 bases separating them. The CDR3 is 19 residues long. CDR3 in DNA: TGTGCCAGCAGCTTAAGGCAGATTGGGATGGAGCGTAAGAACACTGAAGCTTTCTTT. This sequence encodes CASSLRQIGMERKNTEAFF.

The chain recombines TRBV10-3 with TRBJ1-1; TRBD1 agrees at 9 bases. J gave up 7 bases and V 6 bases, and 3 bases lay outside the gene matches. Germline V gives CDR1 ENHRY, CDR2 SYGVKD. The CDR3 consists of 12 residues. CDR3 DNA sequence: TGTGCCATCAGGGACAGGGGCCGTGAAGCTTTCTTT. The encoded protein is CAIRDRGREAFF.

A single count supports this clonotype. This chain uses TRBV24-1 with TRBJ1-2; no firm D call. Per the germline V gene, CDR1 is KGHDR and CDR2 is SFDVKD. V lost 5 bases, J lost 10 bases, and 16 bases lay in between. The CDR3 consists of 13 residues. The CDR3 DNA sequence: TGTGCCACCAGTGGACGGGCCACCCGGGACTACACCTTC. Translation: CATSGRATRDYTF.

This clonotype was found many times. The chain links TRBV4-1 to TRBJ2-4, with D uncertain. Germline CDR1 and CDR2: MGHRA and YSYEKL. V was cut by 1 base and J by 10 bases, with 5 bases left in between. The CDR3 consists of 11 residues. The CDR3 sequence: CASSQGEIQYF. The CDR3 DNA sequence: TGCGCCAGCAGCCAAGGCGAAATTCAGTACTTC.

The V and J genes are TRBV20-1 and TRBJ2-5; the match to TRBD2 covers 11 bases. Germline lookup yields CDR1 DFQATT and CDR2 SNEGSKA (reference sequence). J gave up 1 base and V 5 bases, and 6 bases lay outside the gene matches. This CDR3 is built from 15 residues. The CDR3 nucleotides are TGCAGTGCTCACCGACTAGCGGGGCCCCAAGAGACCCAGTACTTC. This translates into CSAHRLAGPQETQYF.